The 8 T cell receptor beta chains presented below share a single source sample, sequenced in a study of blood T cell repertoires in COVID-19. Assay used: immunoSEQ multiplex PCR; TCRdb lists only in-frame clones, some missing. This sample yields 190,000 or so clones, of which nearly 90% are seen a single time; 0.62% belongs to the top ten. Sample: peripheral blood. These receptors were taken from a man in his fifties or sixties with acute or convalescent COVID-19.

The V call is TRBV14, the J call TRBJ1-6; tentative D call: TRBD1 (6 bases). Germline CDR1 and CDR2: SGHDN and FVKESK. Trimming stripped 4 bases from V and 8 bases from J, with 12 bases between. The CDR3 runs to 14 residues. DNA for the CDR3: TGTGCCAGCAGCCGGGACAACGGAGATTCACCCCTCCACTTT. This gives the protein CASSRDNGDSPLHF.

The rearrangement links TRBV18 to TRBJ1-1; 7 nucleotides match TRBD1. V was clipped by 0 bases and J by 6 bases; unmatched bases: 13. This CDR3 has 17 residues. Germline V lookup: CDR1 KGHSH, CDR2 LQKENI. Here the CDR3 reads CASSPPNRDSRYAEAFF. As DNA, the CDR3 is TGTGCCAGCTCACCACCGAATCGGGACAGCAGGTACGCTGAAGCTTTCTTT.

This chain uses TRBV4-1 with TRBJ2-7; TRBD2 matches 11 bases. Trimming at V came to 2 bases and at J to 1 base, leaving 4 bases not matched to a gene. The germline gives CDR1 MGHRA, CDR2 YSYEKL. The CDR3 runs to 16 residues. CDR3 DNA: TGCGCCAGCAGCCAATCAGGGACTAGCGGATCCTACGAGCAGTACTTC. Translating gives CASSQSGTSGSYEQYF.

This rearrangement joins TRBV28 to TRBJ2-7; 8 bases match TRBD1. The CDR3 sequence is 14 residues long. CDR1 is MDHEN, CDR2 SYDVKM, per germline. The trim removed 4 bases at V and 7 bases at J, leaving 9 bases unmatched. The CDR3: CASSSGQGTGEQYV. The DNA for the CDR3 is TGTGCCAGCAGTTCAGGACAGGGAACGGGTGAGCAGTACGTC.

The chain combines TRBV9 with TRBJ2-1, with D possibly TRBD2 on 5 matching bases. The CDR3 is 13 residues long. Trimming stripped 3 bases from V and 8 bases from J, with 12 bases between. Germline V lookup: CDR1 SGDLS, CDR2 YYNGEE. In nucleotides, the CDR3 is TGTGCCAGCAGCGCGGGCTCCGGGGATGAGCAGTTCTTC. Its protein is CASSAGSGDEQFF.

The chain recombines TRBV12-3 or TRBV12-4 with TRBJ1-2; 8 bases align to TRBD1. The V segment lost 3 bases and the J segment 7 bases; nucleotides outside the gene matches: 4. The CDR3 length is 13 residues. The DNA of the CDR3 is TGTGCCAGCAGTTTCGGACAGGGCGGTGGCTACACCTTC. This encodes CASSFGQGGGYTF.

The CDR3 sequence is CASSSGVSYEQYF. The CDR3 region has the DNA TGTGCCAGCAGCAGCGGGGTCTCCTACGAGCAGTACTTC. The chain is built from TRBV6-5 and TRBJ2-7; 7 positions agree with TRBD2. V trimming: 6 bases; J trimming: 0 bases; junction bases outside the gene matches: 2. Germline CDR1 is MNHEY and CDR2 is SVGAGI. This CDR3 comprises 13 residues.

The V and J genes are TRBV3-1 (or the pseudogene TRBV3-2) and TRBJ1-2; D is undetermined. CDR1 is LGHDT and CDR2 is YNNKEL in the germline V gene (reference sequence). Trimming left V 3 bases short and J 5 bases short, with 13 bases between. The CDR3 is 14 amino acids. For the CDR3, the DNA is TGTGCCAGCAGCCAGGGCAGGACTGGTTATGGCTACACCTTC. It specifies CASSQGRTGYGYTF.